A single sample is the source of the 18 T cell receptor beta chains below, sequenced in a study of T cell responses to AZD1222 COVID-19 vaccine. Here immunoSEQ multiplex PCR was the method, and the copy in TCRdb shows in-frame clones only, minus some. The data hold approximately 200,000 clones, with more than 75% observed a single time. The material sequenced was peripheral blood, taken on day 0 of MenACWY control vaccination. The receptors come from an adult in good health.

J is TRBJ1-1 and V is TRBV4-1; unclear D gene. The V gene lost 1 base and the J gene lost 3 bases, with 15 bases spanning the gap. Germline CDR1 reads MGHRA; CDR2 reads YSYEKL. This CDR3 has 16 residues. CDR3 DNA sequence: TGCGCCAGCAGCCAAGGACGGGCCAGGACGGACACTGAAGCTTTCTTT. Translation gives CASSQGRARTDTEAFF.

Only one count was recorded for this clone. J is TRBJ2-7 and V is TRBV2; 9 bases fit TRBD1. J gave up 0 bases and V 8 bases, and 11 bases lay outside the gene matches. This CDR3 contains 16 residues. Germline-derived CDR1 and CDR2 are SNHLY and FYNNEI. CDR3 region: CASRSRGQGVSYEQYF. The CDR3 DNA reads TGTGCCAGCCGGAGTCGGGGACAGGGTGTCTCCTACGAGCAGTACTTC.

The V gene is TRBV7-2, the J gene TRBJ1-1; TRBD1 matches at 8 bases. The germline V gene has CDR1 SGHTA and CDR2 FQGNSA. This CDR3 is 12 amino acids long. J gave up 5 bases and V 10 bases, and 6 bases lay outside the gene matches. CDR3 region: CATGQGSTEAFF. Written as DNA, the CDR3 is TGTGCCACAGGACAGGGAAGTACTGAAGCTTTCTTT. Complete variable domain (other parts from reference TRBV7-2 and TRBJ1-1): GAGVSQSPSNKVTEKGKDVELRCDPISGHTALYWYRQSLGQGLEFLIYFQGNSAPDKSGLPSDRFSAERTGGSVSTLTIQRTQQEDSAVYLCATGQGSTEAFFGQGTRLTVV.

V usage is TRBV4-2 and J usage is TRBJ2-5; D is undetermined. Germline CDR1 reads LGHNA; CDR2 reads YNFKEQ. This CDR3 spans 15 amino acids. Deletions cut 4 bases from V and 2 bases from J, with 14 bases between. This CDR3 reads CASSLSRSGQETQYF. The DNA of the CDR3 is TGTGCCAGCAGCCTCTCGAGGTCCGGTCAAGAGACCCAGTACTTC.

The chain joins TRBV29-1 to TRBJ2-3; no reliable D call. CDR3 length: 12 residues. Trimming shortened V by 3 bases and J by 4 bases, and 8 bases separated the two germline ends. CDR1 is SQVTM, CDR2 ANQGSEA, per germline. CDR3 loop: CSVEWAPDTQYF. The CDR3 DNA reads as TGCAGCGTTGAGTGGGCCCCAGATACGCAGTATTTT.

The CDR3 loop is CASSMGTGWTDTQYF. DNA of the CDR3: TGTGCCAGCAGCATGGGGACAGGGTGGACAGATACGCAGTATTTT. V is TRBV7-3 and J is TRBJ2-3, with TRBD1 matching over 9 bases. This CDR3 is built from 15 residues. Germline CDR1 and CDR2: SGHTA and FQGTGA. Losses at the gene ends were 5 bases for V and 3 bases for J; bases not matched to a gene: 6.

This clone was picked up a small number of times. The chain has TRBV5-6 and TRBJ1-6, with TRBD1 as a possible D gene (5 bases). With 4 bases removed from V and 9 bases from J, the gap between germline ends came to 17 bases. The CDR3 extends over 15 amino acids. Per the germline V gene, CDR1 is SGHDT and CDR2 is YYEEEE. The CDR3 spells CASSPGTPGASPLHF. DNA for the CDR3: TGTGCCAGCAGCCCGGGGACTCCCGGGGCTTCACCCCTCCACTTT.

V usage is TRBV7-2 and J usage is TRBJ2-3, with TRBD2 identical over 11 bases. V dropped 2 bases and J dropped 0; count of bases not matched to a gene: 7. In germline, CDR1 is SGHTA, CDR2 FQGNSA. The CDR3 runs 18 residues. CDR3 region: CASSLQLAGDTSTDTQYF. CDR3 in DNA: TGTGCCAGCAGCTTACAACTAGCGGGGGATACTAGCACAGATACGCAGTATTTT. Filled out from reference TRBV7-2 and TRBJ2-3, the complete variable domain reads GAGVSQSPSNKVTEKGKDVELRCDPISGHTALYWYRQSLGQGLEFLIYFQGNSAPDKSGLPSDRFSAERTGGSVSTLTIQRTQQEDSAVYLCASSLQLAGDTSTDTQYFGPGTRLTVL.

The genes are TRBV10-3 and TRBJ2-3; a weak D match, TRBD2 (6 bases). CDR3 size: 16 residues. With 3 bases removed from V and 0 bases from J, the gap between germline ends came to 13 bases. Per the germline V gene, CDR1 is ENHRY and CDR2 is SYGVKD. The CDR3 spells CAISDGGKRSTDTQYF. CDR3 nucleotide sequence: TGTGCCATCAGTGACGGGGGAAAGCGTAGCACAGATACGCAGTATTTT.

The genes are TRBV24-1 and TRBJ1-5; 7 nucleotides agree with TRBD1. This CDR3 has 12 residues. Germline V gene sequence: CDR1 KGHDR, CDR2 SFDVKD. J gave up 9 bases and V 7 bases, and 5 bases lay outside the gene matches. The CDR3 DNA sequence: TGTGCCACCAGCCAGACAGGGCTGCCCCAGCATTTT. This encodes CATSQTGLPQHF.

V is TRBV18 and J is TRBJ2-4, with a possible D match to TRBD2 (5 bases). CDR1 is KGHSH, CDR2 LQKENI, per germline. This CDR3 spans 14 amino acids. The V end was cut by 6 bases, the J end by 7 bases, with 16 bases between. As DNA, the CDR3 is TGTGCCAGCTCGAAAAACCCGACGGGGAACATTCAGTACTTC. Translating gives CASSKNPTGNIQYF.

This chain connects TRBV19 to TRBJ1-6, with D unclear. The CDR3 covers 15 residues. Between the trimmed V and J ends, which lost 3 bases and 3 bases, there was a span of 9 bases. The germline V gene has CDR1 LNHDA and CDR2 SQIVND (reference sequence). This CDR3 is CASSISVRYNSPLHF. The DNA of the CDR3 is TGTGCCAGTAGTATCAGTGTTCGCTATAATTCACCCCTCCACTTT.

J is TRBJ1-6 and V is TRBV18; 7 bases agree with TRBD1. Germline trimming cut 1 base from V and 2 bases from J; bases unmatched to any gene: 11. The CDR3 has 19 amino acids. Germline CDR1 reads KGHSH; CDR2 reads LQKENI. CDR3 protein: CASSPLLTGKFTYNSPLHF. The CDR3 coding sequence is TGTGCCAGCTCACCACTCCTGACAGGGAAGTTTACCTATAATTCACCCCTCCACTTT.

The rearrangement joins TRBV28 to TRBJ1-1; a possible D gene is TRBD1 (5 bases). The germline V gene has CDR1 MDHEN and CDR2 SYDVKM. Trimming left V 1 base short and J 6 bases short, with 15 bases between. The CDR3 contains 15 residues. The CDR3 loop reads CASSLFERGVAEAFF. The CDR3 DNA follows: TGTGCCAGCAGTTTATTTGAAAGAGGGGTGGCTGAAGCTTTCTTT.

CDR3 region: CASRQGGETQYF. CDR3 nucleotides: TGTGCCAGCAGACAAGGGGGAGAGACCCAGTACTTC. The V call is TRBV28, the J call TRBJ2-5, with D perhaps TRBD1 (6 bases). The CDR3 loop spans 12 amino acids. The germline V gene encodes CDR1 MDHEN and CDR2 SYDVKM. The V and J ends lost 6 bases and 4 bases respectively, with 9 bases between them.

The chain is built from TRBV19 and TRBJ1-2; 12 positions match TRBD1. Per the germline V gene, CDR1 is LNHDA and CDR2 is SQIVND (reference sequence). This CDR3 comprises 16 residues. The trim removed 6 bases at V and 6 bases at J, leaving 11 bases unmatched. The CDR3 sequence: CASSPPGTGGVDGYTF. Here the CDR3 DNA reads TGTGCCAGTAGCCCCCCCGGGACAGGGGGCGTTGATGGCTACACCTTC.

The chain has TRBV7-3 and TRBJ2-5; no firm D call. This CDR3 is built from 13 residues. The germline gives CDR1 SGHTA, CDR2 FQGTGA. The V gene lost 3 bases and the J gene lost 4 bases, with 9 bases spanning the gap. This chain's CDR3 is CASSLIPRETQYF. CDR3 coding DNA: TGTGCCAGCAGCTTGATCCCCCGAGAGACCCAGTACTTC.

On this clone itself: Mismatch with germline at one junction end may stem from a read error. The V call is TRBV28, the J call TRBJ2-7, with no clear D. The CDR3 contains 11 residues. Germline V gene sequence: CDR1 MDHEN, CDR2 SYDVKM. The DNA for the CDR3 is TGTGCCAGCAGGGAATCCTCCGAGCAGTACTTC. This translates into CASRESSEQYF. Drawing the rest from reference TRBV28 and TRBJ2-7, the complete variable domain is DVKVTQSSRYLVKRTGEKVFLECVQDMDHENMFWYRQDPGLGLRLIYFSYDVKMKEKGDIPEGYSVSREKKERFSLILESASTNQTSMYLCASRESSEQYFGPGTRLTVT.